This T cell receptor beta chain was found in a study of T cell repertoires in cytomegalovirus infection. As for the study in general: Alongside well-studied HLA-B-restricted CMV epitopes, recently identified HLA-C-restricted CMV epitopes were also used. CMV infection and matching HLA type were both indicated by public TCR beta signatures.

MiXCR, applied by TCRdb to the reads, yields one record per CDR3 protein. The sample has about 130,000 distinct CDR3 sequences, over 30% seen once. This clonotype was recorded many times. Antigen: not known. CDR1 is SGHTA and CDR2 is FQGNSA in the germline V gene. CDR3 size: 13 residues. With 5 bases removed from V and 10 bases from J, the gap between germline ends came to 15 bases. Study-wide results and limits: The ex vivo response was dominated by HLA-C-restricted CMV-specific TCR beta clonotypes.

V gene TRBV7-2 combines with J gene TRBJ2-1, with a tentative D call TRBD2 (5 bases). Sequenced here: CD8+ T cells from cultured PBMCs, sampled from culture after CMV antigen stimulation. The sequence was obtained from a human donor in good health (CMV status not recorded). Some clones in this sample may be carry-over from other donors' samples. The CDR3 is CASSPEAGGEQFF. For the CDR3, the DNA is TGTGCCAGCAGCCCCGAGGCGGGCGGCGAGCAGTTCTTC.